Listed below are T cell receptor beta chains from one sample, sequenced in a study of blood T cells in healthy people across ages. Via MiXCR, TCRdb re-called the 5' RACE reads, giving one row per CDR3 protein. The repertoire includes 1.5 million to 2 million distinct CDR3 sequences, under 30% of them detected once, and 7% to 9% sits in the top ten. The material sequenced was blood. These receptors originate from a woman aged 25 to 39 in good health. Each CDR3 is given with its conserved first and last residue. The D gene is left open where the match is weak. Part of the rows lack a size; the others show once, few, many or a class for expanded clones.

TGTGCCAGCAAAAGGGGGGCGGTTACTAGCACAGATACGCAGTATTTT CASKRGAVTSTDTQYF TRBJ2-3 few TRBV11-2 NA
TGTGCCAGCAGCGGCTCGAGGACACCATCCTACAATGAGCAGTTCTTC CASSGSRTPSYNEQFF TRBJ2-1 NA TRBV9 NA
TGTGCCAGCAGCGTAAGTTTGGGGGGGCAGAGCTCCTACAATGAGCAGTTCTTC CASSVSLGGQSSYNEQFF TRBJ2-1 few TRBV9 NA
TGTGCCAGCAGTCTTTCGGACAGGCCTCCCCGGGGCACCATATATTTT CASSLSDRPPRGTIYF TRBJ1-3 NA TRBV12-3/TRBV12-4 TRBD1
TGTGCCAGCAGCCAAGTGGCGGGGGGGCCGTCGTCCCTAGCCAAAAACATTCAGTACTTC CASSQVAGGPSSLAKNIQYF TRBJ2-4 few TRBV3-1 TRBD2
TGTGCCAGCAGACAGGGGGGGGACTACGAGCAGTACTTC CASRQGGDYEQYF TRBJ2-7 few TRBV6-5 NA
TGTGCCAGCAGCTTAGCGGGACCGTACTCCTACAATGAGCAGTTCTTC CASSLAGPYSYNEQFF TRBJ2-1 NA TRBV7-8 NA
TGTGCCAGCAGCGGACAAATGGCTTCTTGGGAGACCCAGTACTTC CASSGQMASWETQYF TRBJ2-5 NA TRBV5-5 NA
TGTGCCAGCAGTTTACTTCGTGGTGGGACCCAAAATGAAAAACTGTTTTTT CASSLLRGGTQNEKLFF TRBJ1-4 few TRBV12-3/TRBV12-4 NA
TGTGCCAGCAGCGTCCCGGGACAGAGATACAATGAGCAGTTCTTC CASSVPGQRYNEQFF TRBJ2-1 many TRBV7-9 TRBD1
TGCAGTGCCCAAAACGCGGGACAGTGGCAAGAGACCCAGTACTTC CSAQNAGQWQETQYF TRBJ2-5 NA TRBV20-1 NA
TGTGCCAGCAGCAGACAGGGGTTTGGAGAGACCCAGTACTTC CASSRQGFGETQYF TRBJ2-5 many TRBV7-6 TRBD1
TGTGCCAGCAGGTCCACCGGGACAGGGTCCACGACCCAGTACTTC CASRSTGTGSTTQYF TRBJ2-5 NA TRBV6-5 TRBD1
TGCAGTGCTAGAAGGGACTCGGTAGGCAATGAGCAGTTCTTC CSARRDSVGNEQFF TRBJ2-1 NA TRBV20-1 NA
TGTGCCAGCAGCTATTCCCCCGGACAGGGGAATGAAAAACTGTTTTTT CASSYSPGQGNEKLFF TRBJ1-4 NA TRBV12-3/TRBV12-4 TRBD1
TGTGCCAGCAGTTTGTGGAGGGCCGAAGGCTACACCTTC CASSLWRAEGYTF TRBJ1-2 few TRBV12-3/TRBV12-4 NA
TGTGCCAGCTCACAAGGGACAAATTACAATGAGCAGTTCTTC CASSQGTNYNEQFF TRBJ2-1 few TRBV18 NA
TGCAGTGCTAGAGAACAGGTCCCCCGCTACGAGCAGTACTTC CSAREQVPRYEQYF TRBJ2-7 few TRBV20-1 NA
TGCAGTGCTAGTCAATACGGACAGGGGAATACTGAAGCTTTCTTT CSASQYGQGNTEAFF TRBJ1-1 NA TRBV20-1 TRBD1
TGTCCCAGCTCACCGGGACGGGAGGTCGGCGAGCAGTACTTC CPSSPGREVGEQYF TRBJ2-7 NA TRBV18 TRBD2
TGCGCCAGCCTCCCAACCGTGGGGGCTGTTAGAGGGCAGTACTTC CASLPTVGAVRGQYF TRBJ2-7 NA TRBV5-1 NA
TGTGCCAGTAGTAGGCAATCCGGGACTAGCGGTTACACCGGGGAGCTGTTTTTT CASSRQSGTSGYTGELFF TRBJ2-2 NA TRBV19 TRBD2
TGTGCCAGCAGCCGACCGGGACAGGGCTGGCGGAGCAATCAGCCCCAGCATTTT CASSRPGQGWRSNQPQHF TRBJ1-5 few TRBV7-2 TRBD1
TGTGCCATCGGGGGAGGTGTATGGACTACCCCGTCGGATGATACGCAGTATTTT CAIGGGVWTTPSDDTQYF TRBJ2-3 many TRBV10-3 NA
TGTGTCAGCAGCTTAGCGGGGCAGGGCCGGCCGCTAAGGTATGGCTACACCTTC CVSSLAGQGRPLRYGYTF TRBJ1-2 NA TRBV7-9 NA
TGCGCCAGCAGCCAAGGGGGACAGGGATCTTGCTACGAGCAGTACTTC CASSQGGQGSCYEQYF TRBJ2-7 few TRBV4-1 TRBD1
TGCGCCAGCAGCCTCCACACAGCGGGAGGATTCAATGAGCAGTTCTTC CASSLHTAGGFNEQFF TRBJ2-1 few TRBV4-3 TRBD2
TGTGCCAGCAGTTCCCGCTCAACAATCGACAGGGAGGGAGGCTACACCTTC CASSSRSTIDREGGYTF TRBJ1-2 NA TRBV28 TRBD1
TGTGCCAGCAGTTTCGAGCGGATGAACACTGAAGCTTTCTTT CASSFERMNTEAFF TRBJ1-1 NA TRBV28 NA
TGTGCCAGCAGCGCATCGACAGGGCTAGTTGAAAAACTGTTTTTT CASSASTGLVEKLFF TRBJ1-4 NA TRBV6-1 TRBD1
TGTGCCAGCAGCCAAGATGGGGCAGGGAACTATGGCTACACCTTC CASSQDGAGNYGYTF TRBJ1-2 few TRBV3-1 NA
TGCGCCAGCAGTGAGGGGGCTAGCGGGGGTTACAATGAGCAGTTCTTC CASSEGASGGYNEQFF TRBJ2-1 NA TRBV10-1 TRBD2
TGTGCCAGCAGCCCCGGCCCTACGTCCTACGAGCAGTACTTC CASSPGPTSYEQYF TRBJ2-7 few TRBV3-1 NA
TGTGCCATCAGTAGGGGACTCATGAACACTGAAGCTTTCTTT CAISRGLMNTEAFF TRBJ1-1 NA TRBV10-3 NA
TGTGCCGTGGACGGGCAGGGCGGCGAGCAGTACTTC CAVDGQGGEQYF TRBJ2-7 NA TRBV2 NA
TGTGCCATCAGCACTAGCGGGGGGGCTCGGGCAGATACGCAGTATTTT CAISTSGGARADTQYF TRBJ2-3 few TRBV10-3 TRBD2
TGTGCCAGCAGAAATAAGAACGCTGAAGCTTTCTTT CASRNKNAEAFF TRBJ1-1 NA TRBV6-6 NA
TGTGCCAGCAGTTACTCATGGGTTGGTGGCTACACCTTC CASSYSWVGGYTF TRBJ1-2 NA TRBV6-2/TRBV6-3 NA
TGCAGTGCTGATGGGGGGGCGCTTAAGACCCAGTACTTC CSADGGALKTQYF TRBJ2-5 many TRBV20-1 NA
TGCAGTGCTACCCCACAGGGGTATGGCTACACCTTC CSATPQGYGYTF TRBJ1-2 NA TRBV20-1 TRBD1
TGTGCCGGCAGTAAGGTCCGGGGGTCCGAGACCCAGTACTTC CAGSKVRGSETQYF TRBJ2-5 few TRBV7-9 NA
TGTGCCAGCAACCCGGGACTAGCGGCCTACAATGAGCAGTTCTTC CASNPGLAAYNEQFF TRBJ2-1 many TRBV7-8 TRBD2
TGCGGCGGGGGGGACACTGAAGCTTTCTTT CGGGDTEAFF TRBJ1-1 once TRBV29-1 NA
TGTGGAGATTCGAGGAACTCTGGAAACACCATATATTTT CGDSRNSGNTIYF TRBJ1-3 NA TRBV12-3/TRBV12-4 NA